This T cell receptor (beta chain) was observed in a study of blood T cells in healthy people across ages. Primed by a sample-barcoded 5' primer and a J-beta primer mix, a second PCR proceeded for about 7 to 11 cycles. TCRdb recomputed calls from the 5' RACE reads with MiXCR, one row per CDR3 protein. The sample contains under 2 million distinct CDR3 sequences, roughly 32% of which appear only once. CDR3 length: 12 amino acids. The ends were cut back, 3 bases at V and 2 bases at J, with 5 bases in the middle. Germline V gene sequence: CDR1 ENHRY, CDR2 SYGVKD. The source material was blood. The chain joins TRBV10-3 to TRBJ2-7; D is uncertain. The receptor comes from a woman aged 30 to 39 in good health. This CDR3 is CAISDQAYEQYF. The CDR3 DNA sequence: TGTGCCATCAGTGATCAAGCCTACGAGCAGTACTTC.